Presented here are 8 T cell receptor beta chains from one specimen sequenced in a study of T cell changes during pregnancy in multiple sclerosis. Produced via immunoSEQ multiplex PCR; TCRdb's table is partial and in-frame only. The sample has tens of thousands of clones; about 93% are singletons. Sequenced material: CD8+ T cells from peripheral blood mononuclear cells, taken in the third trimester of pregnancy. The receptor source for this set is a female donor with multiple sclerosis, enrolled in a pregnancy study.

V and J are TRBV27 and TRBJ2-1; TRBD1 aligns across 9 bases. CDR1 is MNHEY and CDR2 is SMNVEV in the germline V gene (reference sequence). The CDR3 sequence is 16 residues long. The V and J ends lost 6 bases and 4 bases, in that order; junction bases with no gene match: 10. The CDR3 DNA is TGTGCCAGCAGCGAACCCGGACAGGGGCCATACAATGAGCAGTTCTTC. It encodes CASSEPGQGPYNEQFF.

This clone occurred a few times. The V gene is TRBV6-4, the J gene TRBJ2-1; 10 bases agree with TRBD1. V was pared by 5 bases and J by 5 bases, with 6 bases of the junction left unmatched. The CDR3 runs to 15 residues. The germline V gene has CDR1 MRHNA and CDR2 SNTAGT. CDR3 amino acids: CASSFGQGGNNEQFF. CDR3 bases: TGTGCCAGCAGTTTCGGACAGGGGGGGAACAATGAGCAGTTCTTC.

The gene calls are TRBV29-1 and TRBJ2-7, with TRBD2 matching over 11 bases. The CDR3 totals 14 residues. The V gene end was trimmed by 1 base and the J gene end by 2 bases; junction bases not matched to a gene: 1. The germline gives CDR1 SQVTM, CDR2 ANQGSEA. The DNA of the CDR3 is TGCAGCGTTGAAGGACTAGCGGGACCCTACGAGCAGTACTTC. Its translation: CSVEGLAGPYEQYF.

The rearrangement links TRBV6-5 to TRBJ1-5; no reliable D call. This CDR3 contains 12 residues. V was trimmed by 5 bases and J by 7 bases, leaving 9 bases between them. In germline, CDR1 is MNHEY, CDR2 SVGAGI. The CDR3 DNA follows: TGTGCCAGCAGTACAAGGGAGCAGCCCCAGCATTTT. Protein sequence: CASSTREQPQHF.

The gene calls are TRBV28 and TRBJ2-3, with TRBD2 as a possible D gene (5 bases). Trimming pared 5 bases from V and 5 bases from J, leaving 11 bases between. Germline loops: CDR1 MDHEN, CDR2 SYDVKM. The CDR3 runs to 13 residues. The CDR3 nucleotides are TGTGCCAGCAGTCCTCGGGCGGGAGATACGCAGTATTTT. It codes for CASSPRAGDTQYF.

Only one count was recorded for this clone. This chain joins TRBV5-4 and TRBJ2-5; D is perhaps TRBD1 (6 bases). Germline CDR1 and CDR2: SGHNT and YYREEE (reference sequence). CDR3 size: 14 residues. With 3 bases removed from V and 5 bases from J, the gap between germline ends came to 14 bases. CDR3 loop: CASSSPGTSETQYF. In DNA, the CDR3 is TGTGCCAGCAGCTCGCCCGGGACATCGGAGACCCAGTACTTC. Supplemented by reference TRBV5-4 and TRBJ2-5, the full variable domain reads ETGVTQSPTHLIKTRGQQVTLRCSSQSGHNTVSWYQQALGQGPQFIFQYYREEENGRGNFPPRFSGLQFPNYSSELNVNALELDDSALYLCASSSPGTSETQYFGPGTRLLVL.

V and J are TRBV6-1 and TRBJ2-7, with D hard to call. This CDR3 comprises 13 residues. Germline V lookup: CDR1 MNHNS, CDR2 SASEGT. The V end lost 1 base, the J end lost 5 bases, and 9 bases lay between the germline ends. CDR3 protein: CASSEVAYHEQYF. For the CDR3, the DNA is TGTGCCAGCAGTGAAGTTGCGTACCACGAGCAGTACTTC.

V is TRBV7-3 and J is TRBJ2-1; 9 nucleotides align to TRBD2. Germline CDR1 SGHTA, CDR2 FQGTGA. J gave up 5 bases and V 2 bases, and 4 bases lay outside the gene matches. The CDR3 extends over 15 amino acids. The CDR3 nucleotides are TGTGCCAGCAGCTTAGGGGCTAGCGGGAACAATGAGCAGTTCTTC. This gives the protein CASSLGASGNNEQFF.